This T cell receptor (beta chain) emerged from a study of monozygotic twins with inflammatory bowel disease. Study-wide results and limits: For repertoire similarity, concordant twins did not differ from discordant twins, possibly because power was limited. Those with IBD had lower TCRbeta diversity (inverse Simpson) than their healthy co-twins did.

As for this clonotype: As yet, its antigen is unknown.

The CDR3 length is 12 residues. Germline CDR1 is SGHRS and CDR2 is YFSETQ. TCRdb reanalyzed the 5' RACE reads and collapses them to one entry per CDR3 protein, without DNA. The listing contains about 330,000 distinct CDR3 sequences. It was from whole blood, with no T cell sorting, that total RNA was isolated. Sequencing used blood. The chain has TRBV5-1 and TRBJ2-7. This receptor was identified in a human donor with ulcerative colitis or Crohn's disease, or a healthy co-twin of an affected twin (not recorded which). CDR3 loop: CASSLDMYEQYF. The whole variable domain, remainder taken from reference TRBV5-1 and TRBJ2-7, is KAGVTQTPRYLIKTRGQQVTLSCSPISGHRSVSWYQQTPGQGLQFLFEYFSETQRNKGNFPGRFSGRQFSNSRSEMNVSTLELGDSALYLCASSLDMYEQYFGPGTRLTVT.